The clone carrying this TCR beta chain was detected only a few times. The sample contains more than one DNA sequence encoding this CDR3. Germline-derived CDR1 and CDR2 are MNHNS and SASEGT. CDR3 length: 15 residues. V lost 2 bases, J lost 2 bases, and 0 bases stayed unmatched. How the authors handled the data: Amplified reference gene primers provided the basis for estimating nucleated cell counts. Data came from immunoSEQ multiplex PCR; TCRdb stores just in-frame clones and leaves some out. From that table come the V and J calls and clone size; the DNA was used to work out D and trimming. The table records some 200,000 clones, about 88% of them present only once. The data stem from a study of blood T cell repertoires in COVID-19. Study information: Some COVID-19 samples were acute and others convalescent; all came from the United States, Italy and Spain.

Material for sequencing was peripheral blood. The chain is built from TRBV6-1 and TRBJ2-5, with TRBD2 identical over 12 bases. The TCR was taken from a man over 45 with COVID-19, enrolled during active disease. The CDR3 DNA sequence: TGTGCCAGCAGTGAACTAGCGGGAGGGCAAGAGACCCAGTACTTC. It codes for CASSELAGGQETQYF.